The table lists the clone carrying this TCR beta chain with a count of one. The data were produced by immunoSEQ multiplex PCR, yet TCRdb's version contains in-frame clones alone and is incomplete. The table has some 170,000 clones, about 80% seen once. The sample originates from a study of blood T cell repertoires in COVID-19. The CDR3 is 13 amino acids. Germline CDR1 reads SGDLS; CDR2 reads YYNGEE. Between the trimmed V and J ends, which lost 0 bases and 6 bases, there was a span of 10 bases. The gene calls are TRBV9 and TRBJ2-7; D may be TRBD1 (6 bases). Sequencing was carried out using peripheral blood. The origin of this receptor is a woman between 45 and 60 years old with active or convalescent COVID-19. The CDR3 DNA sequence: TGTGCCAGCAGCGTAGTGTCAGGGGCCGAGCAGTACTTC. The encoded protein is CASSVVSGAEQYF.